This entry features one T cell receptor beta chain sequence. In this sample, this clonotype turned up many times. This receptor's antigen is unknown. Base qualities were left out, and no much larger clone turns up one base away. Hyperthyroidism was defined as stable when no progression to ophthalmopathy occurred within 18 months of follow-up. Hyperthyroidism patients were newly diagnosed, were aged 18 to 65 years, and had a disease duration under 2 months. Patients with other autoimmune diseases, uncontrolled infections, pregnancy or lactation were excluded. Diagnosis was based on clinical symptoms, serum thyroxine, TRAb, thyroid ultrasound and orbital computed tomography. PBMCs were isolated from 8 to 10 ml of fresh peripheral blood by Ficoll-Paque density gradient centrifugation. Trizol reagent was used to extract the total RNA, and its quality was then checked on an Agilent 2100 Bioanalyzer. For repertoire sequencing, the TCR beta CDR3 regions were amplified from RNA transcripts. HTBI primers and the Qiagen OneStep RT-PCR kit were used in a first-round RT-PCR, which was followed by a second-round multiplex PCR, size selection and purification. Sequencing of the libraries was carried out on an Illumina HiSeq2000 in paired-end mode with 100 bp reads. Per the original workflow: Reads were processed with SOAPnuke, discarding reads with adapters, uncalled bases, mean Phred below 15, or no exact constant-primer or identifier match. COPE v1.2.5 was used to merge the high-quality paired reads. Clonotypes were defined as unique nucleotide sequences and were aligned to IMGT TRB V, D and J references using MiTCR v1.1. Only V-J combinations with frequency above 0.0001 were analysed, covering 99.2% of repertoires. For each V-J combination, a TCR clonal expansion and chaos score was defined as the ratio of F50 clonal expansion to chaos observed in the TCRdist matrix. Welch's t-statistics and random forest were used to reduce features to over ten V-J combinations, which were fed into a naive Bayes classifier. Thyroid-blood repertoire similarity was quantified with the Morisita-Horn index. TCRdb took the public reads, trimmed them with fastp at Q25, ran MiXCR for clone calling and kept in-frame beta chains. Under each unique CDR3 protein, matching rows form one entry showing the most common genes and DNA. The V and J calls, along with clone size, are taken from TCRdb and not from the paper's own processing. The sample table records over 500,000 distinct CDR3 sequences; 20% to 25% of these occur just once. The ten biggest clones cover more than 5.5% of the sample.

In the germline V gene, CDR1 corresponds to SGHVS and CDR2 to FNYEAQ. Cut back by 5 bases and 4 bases, the V and J ends lie 14 bases apart. Including the terminal cysteine and phenylalanine, the CDR3 comprises 14 residues. The kept DNA is CDR3 alone, 42 bases in frame from the first base. This record comes from a study of Graves' ophthalmopathy and Graves' hyperthyroidism (dated by TCRdb to 2016 to 2019). A note on the overall study: Peripheral blood was collected at initial diagnosis, before any treatment. The study used signatures of the TCR beta repertoire to tell Graves' ophthalmopathy apart from Graves' hyperthyroidism and to predict which patients would progress to ophthalmopathy. In total, 120 to 150 blood samples were TCR-sequenced: fewer than 50 ophthalmopathy, under 80 hyperthyroidism and roughly 17 hyperthyroidism-to-ophthalmopathy patients. To explore V-J signatures that distinguish ophthalmopathy from hyperthyroidism, a discovery set of 95 to 100 patients was enrolled, made up of 43 with ophthalmopathy and roughly 57 with stable hyperthyroidism. For independent validation, a separate cohort was made up of approximately 18 hyperthyroidism patients plus 17 patients who later progressed from hyperthyroidism to ophthalmopathy. In six hyperthyroidism patients, the T-cell repertoire of thyroid tissue was compared with the T-cell repertoire of blood. Once sampling was done, hyperthyroidism patients were given methimazole at a starting dose of 30 mg daily, while ophthalmopathy patients were given high-dose intravenous methylprednisolone. The 100 discovery patients were divided at random into training and test sets in a 7:3 ratio.

Study-wide findings and limitations: Most expanded thyroid clonotypes with frequency above 0.001 were also detected in blood, suggesting blood repertoires may reflect the thyroid immune response. No statistical method was used to predetermine the sample size, and group allocation was not hidden from the investigators. Ophthalmopathy was separated from stable hyperthyroidism by the 13-signature model with 87.88% sensitivity and approximately 84% specificity in cross-validation and with 80%/75% in the test set. In validation, the model predicted ophthalmopathy progression with about 70% sensitivity and 72% to 80% specificity; roughly 11 predicted patients were CT-confirmed with GO in a median of approximately six months.

Recombination joined TRBV7-6 with TRBJ2-5; the D gene could be TRBD1 or TRBD2, each one agreeing over 5 bases. The source material was peripheral blood. This TCR was sampled from a woman in her late teens or twenties with stable Graves' hyperthyroidism. Some clones in this sample may be carry-over from other donors' samples. Donor details come from another sample of the same person, matched by shared clones. The sequence in DNA is TGTGCCAGCAGCCCTGGGACCGAGGCAGAGACCCAGTACTTC. This is translated as CASSPGTEAETQYF.